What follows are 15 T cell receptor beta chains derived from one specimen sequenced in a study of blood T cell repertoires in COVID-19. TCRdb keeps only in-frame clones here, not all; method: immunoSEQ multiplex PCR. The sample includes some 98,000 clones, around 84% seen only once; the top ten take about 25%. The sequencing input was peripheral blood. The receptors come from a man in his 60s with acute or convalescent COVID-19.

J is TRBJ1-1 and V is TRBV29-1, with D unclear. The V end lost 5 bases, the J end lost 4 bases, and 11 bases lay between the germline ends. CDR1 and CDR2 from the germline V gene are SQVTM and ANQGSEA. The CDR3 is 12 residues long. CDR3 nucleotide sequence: TGCAGCGTTTCCGGGGTGAGCACTGAAGCTTTCTTT. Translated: CSVSGVSTEAFF.

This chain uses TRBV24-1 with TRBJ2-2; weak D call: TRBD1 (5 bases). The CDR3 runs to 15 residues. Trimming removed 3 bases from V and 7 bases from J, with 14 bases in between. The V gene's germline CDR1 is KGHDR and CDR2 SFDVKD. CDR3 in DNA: TGTGCCACCAGTGATGTTAGCAGGGAAGGCGGGGAGCTGTTTTTT. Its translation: CATSDVSREGGELFF.

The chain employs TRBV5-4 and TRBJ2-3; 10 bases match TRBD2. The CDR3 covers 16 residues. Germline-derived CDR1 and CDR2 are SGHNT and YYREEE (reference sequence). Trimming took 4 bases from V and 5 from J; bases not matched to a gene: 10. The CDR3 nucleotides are TGTGCCAGCAGCCGTGGGCCTAGCGGGGGTGGAGATACGCAGTATTTT. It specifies CASSRGPSGGGDTQYF.

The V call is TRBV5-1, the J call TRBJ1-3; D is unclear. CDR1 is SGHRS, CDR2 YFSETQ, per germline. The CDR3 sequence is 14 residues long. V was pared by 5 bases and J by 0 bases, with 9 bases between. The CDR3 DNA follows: TGCGCCAGCAGTCTTGGCAGCTCTGGAAACACCATATATTTT. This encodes CASSLGSSGNTIYF.

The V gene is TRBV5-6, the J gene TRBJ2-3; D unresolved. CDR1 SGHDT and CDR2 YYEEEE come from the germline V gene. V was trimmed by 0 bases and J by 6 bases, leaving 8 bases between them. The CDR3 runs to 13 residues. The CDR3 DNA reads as TGTGCCAGCAGCTTGGGTCAGATCGATACGCAGTATTTT. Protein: CASSLGQIDTQYF.

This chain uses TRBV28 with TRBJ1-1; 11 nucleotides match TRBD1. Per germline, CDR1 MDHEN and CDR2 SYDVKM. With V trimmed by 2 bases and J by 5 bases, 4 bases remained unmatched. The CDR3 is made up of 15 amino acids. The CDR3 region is CASSLGQGARTEAFF. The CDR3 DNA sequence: TGTGCCAGCAGTTTAGGACAGGGGGCGCGAACTGAAGCTTTCTTT.

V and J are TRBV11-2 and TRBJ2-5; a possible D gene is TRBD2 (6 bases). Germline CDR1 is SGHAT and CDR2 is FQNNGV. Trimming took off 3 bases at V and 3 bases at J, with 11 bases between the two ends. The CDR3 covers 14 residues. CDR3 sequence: CASSFMGGKETQYF. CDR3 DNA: TGTGCCAGCAGCTTCATGGGGGGAAAAGAGACCCAGTACTTC.

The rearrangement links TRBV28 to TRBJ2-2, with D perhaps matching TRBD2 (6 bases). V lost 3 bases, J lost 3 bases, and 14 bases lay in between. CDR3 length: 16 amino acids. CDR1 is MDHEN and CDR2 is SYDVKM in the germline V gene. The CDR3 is CASSFRRGIYTGELFF. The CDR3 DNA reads TGTGCCAGCAGTTTTCGCCGGGGGATATACACCGGGGAGCTGTTTTTT.

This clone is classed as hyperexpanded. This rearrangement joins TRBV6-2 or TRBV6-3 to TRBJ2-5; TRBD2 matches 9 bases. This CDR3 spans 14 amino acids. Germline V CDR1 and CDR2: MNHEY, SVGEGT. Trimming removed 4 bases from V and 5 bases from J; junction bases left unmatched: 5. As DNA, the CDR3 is TGTGCCAGCAGTTCTGGCGGGGGGGCGGAGACCCAGTACTTC. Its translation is CASSSGGGAETQYF.

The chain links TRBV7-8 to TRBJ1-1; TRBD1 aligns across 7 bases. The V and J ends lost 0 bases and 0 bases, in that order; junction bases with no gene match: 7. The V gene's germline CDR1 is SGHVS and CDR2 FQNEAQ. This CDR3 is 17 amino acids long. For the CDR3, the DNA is TGTGCCAGCAGCTTAGCGCAAGGGACAGTCATGAACACTGAAGCTTTCTTT. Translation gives CASSLAQGTVMNTEAFF.

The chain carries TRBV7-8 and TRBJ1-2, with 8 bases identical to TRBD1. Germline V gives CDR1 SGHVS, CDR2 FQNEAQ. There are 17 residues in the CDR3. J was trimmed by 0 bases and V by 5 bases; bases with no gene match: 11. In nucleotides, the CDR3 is TGTGCCAGCAGCCCTCCGGACAGGGTACCCCCTAACTATGGCTACACCTTC. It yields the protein CASSPPDRVPPNYGYTF.

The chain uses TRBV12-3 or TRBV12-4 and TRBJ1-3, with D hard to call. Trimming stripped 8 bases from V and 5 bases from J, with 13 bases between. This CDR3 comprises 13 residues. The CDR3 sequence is CASCTYLRNTIYF. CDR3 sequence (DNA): TGTGCCAGCTGTACCTATCTCAGAAACACCATATATTTT.

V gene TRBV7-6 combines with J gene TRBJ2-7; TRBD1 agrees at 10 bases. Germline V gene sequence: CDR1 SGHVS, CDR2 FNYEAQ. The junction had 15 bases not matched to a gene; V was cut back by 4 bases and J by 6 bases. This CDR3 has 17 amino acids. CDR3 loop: CASSYGLPGTGAGEQYF. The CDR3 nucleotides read TGTGCCAGCAGCTATGGACTCCCCGGGACAGGGGCTGGCGAGCAGTACTTC.

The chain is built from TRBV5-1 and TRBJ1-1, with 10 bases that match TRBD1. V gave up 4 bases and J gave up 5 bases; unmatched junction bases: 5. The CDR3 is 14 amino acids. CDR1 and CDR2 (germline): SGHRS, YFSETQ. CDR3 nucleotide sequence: TGCGCCAGCAGCGAGGGGACAGGGGATACTGAAGCTTTCTTT. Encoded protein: CASSEGTGDTEAFF.

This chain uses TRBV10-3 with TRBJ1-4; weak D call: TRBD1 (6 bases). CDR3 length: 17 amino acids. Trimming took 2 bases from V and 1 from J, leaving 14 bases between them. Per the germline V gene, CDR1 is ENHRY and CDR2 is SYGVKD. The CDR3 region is CAISEEQGKGTNEKLFF. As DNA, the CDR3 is TGTGCCATCAGTGAGGAACAGGGCAAGGGAACTAATGAAAAACTGTTTTTT.